The sequence of this TCR beta chain was determined in a study of cytomegalovirus exposure and HLA in healthy donors. The PCR had 60 Vbeta and 13 Jbeta primers. Only in-frame clones appear in the TCRdb table, and some are missing; sequencing was by immunoSEQ multiplex PCR. The sample holds under 200,000 clones, around 78% seen once. V shed 1 base and J 5 bases; nucleotides not matched to a gene: 6. The CDR3 runs 16 residues. The germline V gene has CDR1 LNHNV and CDR2 YYDKDF (reference sequence). This TCR was recovered from a man between 40 and 49 years old in good health and CMV-seronegative. The sequencing input was PBMCs. This sequence joins TRBV15 and TRBJ2-1; 9 bases fit TRBD2. The CDR3 loop reads CATSRGLAGLDNEQFF. In nucleotides, the CDR3 is TGTGCCACCAGCAGAGGGCTAGCGGGATTGGACAATGAGCAGTTCTTC.